A single T cell receptor (beta chain) is shown here with its context. This entry comes from a study of blood T cell repertoires in COVID-19. At the level of the study: Researchers got acute and convalescent COVID-19 samples from the United States, Italy and Spain. T cells, B-cell-depleted T cells, or PBMCs supplied cDNA or gDNA.

CDR3 length equals 15 residues. Per the germline V gene, CDR1 is SGHTA and CDR2 is FQGNSA. V was cut by 3 bases and J by 4 bases, with 13 bases left in between. Study processing details: Amplification from reference gene primers served as the basis for estimated nucleated cell counts. Repertoires were generated with immunoSEQ multiplex PCR, while TCRdb's copy carries only in-frame clones and drops some. Clone size and the V and J calls come from that table; the DNA yielded D and trimming. This sample has about 47,000 clones, with roughly 70% found just once. J is TRBJ2-1 and V is TRBV7-2; D possibly corresponds to TRBD2 (5 bases). The origin of this receptor is a woman in her 70s with acute or convalescent COVID-19. Sequenced input: peripheral blood. DNA for the CDR3: TGTGCCAGCAGCTTTGAGGCGGGTGAGTACAATGAGCAGTTCTTC. Translating gives CASSFEAGEYNEQFF.